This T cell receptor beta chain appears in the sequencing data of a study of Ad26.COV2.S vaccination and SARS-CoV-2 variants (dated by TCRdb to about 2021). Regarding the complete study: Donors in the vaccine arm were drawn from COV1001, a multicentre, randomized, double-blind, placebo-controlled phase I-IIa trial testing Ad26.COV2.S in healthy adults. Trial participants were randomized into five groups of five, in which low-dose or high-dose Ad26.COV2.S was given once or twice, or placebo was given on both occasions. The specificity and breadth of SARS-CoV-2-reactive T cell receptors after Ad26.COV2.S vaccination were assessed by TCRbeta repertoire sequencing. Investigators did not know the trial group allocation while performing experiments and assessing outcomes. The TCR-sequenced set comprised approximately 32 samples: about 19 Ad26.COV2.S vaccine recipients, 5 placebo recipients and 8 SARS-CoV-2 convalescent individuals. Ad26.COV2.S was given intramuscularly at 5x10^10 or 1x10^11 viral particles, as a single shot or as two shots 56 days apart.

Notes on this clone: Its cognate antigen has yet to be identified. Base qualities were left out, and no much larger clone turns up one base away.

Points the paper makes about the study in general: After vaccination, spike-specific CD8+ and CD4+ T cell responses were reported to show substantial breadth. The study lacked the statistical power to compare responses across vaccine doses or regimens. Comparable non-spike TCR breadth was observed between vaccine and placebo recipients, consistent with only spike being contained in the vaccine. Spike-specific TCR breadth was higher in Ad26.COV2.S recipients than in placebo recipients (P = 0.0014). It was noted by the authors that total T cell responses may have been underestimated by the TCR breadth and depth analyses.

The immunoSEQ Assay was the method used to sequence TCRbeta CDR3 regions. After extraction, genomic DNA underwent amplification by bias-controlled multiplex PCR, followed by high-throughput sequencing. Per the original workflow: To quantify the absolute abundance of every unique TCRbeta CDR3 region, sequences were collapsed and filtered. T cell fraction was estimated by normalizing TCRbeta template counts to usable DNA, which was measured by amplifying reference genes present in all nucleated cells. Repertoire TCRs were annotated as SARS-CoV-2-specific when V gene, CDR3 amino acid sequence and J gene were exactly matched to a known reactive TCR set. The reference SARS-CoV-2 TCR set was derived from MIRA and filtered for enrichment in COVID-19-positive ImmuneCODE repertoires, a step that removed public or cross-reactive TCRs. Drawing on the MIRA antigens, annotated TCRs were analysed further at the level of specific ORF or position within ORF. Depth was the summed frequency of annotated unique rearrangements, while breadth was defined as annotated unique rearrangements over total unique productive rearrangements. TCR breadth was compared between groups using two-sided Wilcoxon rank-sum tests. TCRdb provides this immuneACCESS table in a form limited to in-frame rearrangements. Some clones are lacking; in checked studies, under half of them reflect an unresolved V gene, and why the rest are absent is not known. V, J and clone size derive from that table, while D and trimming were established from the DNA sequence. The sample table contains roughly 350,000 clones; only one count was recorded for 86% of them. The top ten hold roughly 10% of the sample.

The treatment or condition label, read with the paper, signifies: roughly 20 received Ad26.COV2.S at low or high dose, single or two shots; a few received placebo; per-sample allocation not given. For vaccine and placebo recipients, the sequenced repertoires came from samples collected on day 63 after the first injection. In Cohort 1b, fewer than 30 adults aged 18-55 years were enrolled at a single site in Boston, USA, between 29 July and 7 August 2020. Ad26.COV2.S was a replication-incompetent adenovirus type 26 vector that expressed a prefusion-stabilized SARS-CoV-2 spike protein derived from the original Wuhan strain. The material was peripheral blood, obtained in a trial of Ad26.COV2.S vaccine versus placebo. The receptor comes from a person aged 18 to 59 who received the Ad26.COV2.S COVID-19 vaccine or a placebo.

The CDR3 reads as follows: CASSPITGTQYNEQFF. The DNA is as follows: TGTGCCAGCAGTCCTATCACCGGGACGCAGTACAATGAGCAGTTCTTC. The rearranged segments are TRBV27 and TRBJ2-1; the D gene is possibly TRBD1 or TRBD2, each agreeing over 5 bases. V lost 5 bases and J lost 4 bases; the stretch between them is 18 bases long. From its cysteine to its phenylalanine, the CDR3 spans 16 amino acids. Just the 48-base CDR3 DNA is kept, in frame starting at base 1. From a lookup of the germline V gene (reference sequence), CDR1 and CDR2 are MNHEY and SMNVEV.